A selection of T cell receptor beta chains follows, all from one sample in a study of radiation and T cells in renal cell carcinoma. This table comes from immunoSEQ multiplex PCR, and its TCRdb copy is limited to in-frame clones, with some not included. Among roughly 75,000 clones listed, around 76% were seen once. Sequencing used blood, obtained from a patient whose treatment included radiotherapy and nephrectomy. These receptors all come from a man aged 60-69 years with renal cell carcinoma. Each CDR3 is given with its conserved first and last residue. Fields, in order: clone size, V gene, D gene, J gene, CDR3 protein, CDR3 DNA. The D gene is left open where the match is weak. The size entry is marked missing in some rows and otherwise reads once, few, many or a size class.

.	TRBV19	TRBD2	TRBJ2-1	CATKGTSGRTEQFF	TGTGCCACTAAAGGGACTAGCGGGAGAACTGAGCAGTTCTTC
.	TRBV14	.	TRBJ1-1	CASSQTQGQPEAFF	TGTGCCAGCAGCCAAACACAGGGACAACCTGAAGCTTTCTTT
.	TRBV7-9	TRBD2	TRBJ2-1	CASSFHRSGVRGDEQFF	TGTGCCAGCAGCTTTCATCGTAGCGGGGTGAGAGGGGATGAGCAGTTCTTC
few	TRBV30	TRBD2	TRBJ2-2	CAWSPGGDTGELFF	TGTGCCTGGAGTCCCGGGGGGGACACCGGGGAGCTGTTTTTT
.	TRBV7-2	.	TRBJ2-1	CASSYGRYNEQFF	TGTGCCAGCAGCTATGGGAGGTACAATGAGCAGTTCTTC
.	TRBV5-1	.	TRBJ2-2	CASSLEVSGELFF	TGCGCCAGCAGCTTGGAAGTCTCCGGGGAGCTGTTTTTT
.	TRBV11-2	.	TRBJ1-4	CASSWAGGEKLFF	TGTGCCAGCAGCTGGGCCGGAGGTGAAAAACTGTTTTTT
.	TRBV6-5	.	TRBJ2-1	CARVSGCHNEQFF	TGTGCCAGGGTGAGCGGATGCCACAATGAGCAGTTCTTC
.	TRBV5-1	.	TRBJ2-1	CASSLAGDYNEQFF	TGCGCCAGCAGCTTGGCAGGGGACTACAATGAGCAGTTCTTC
.	TRBV5-1	.	TRBJ1-5	CASSLTGRASNQPQHF	TGCGCCAGCAGCTTAACGGGACGGGCTAGCAATCAGCCCCAGCATTTT
once	TRBV10-3	.	TRBJ2-1	CAISDRVYNEQFF	TGTGCCATCAGTGACAGGGTTTACAATGAGCAGTTCTTC
once	TRBV30	TRBD2	TRBJ2-7	CAWSLAGDEQYF	TGTGCCTGGAGTTTAGCGGGAGACGAGCAGTACTTC
once	TRBV14	TRBD2	TRBJ2-1	CASSLGPGGTYNEQFF	TGTGCCAGCAGCCTGGGCCCGGGAGGAACCTACAATGAGCAGTTCTTC
.	TRBV5-1	.	TRBJ2-3	CASSHPSTDTQYF	TGCGCCAGCAGCCACCCAAGCACAGATACGCAGTATTTT
.	TRBV19	TRBD1	TRBJ2-4	CASSVPGQERAKNIQYF	TGTGCCAGTAGTGTCCCTGGACAGGAGAGAGCCAAAAACATTCAGTACTTC
few	TRBV6-6	.	TRBJ2-5	CASSYSRSPWGETQYF	TGTGCCAGCAGTTACTCCAGATCTCCCTGGGGGGAGACCCAGTACTTC
.	TRBV7-9	TRBD2	TRBJ2-7	CASSPTSGRAFLEQYF	TGTGCCAGCAGCCCCACTAGCGGGAGGGCGTTTCTCGAGCAGTACTTC
.	TRBV6-5	.	TRBJ2-2	CASSRTPYVGELFF	TGTGCCAGCAGTCGAACGCCGTACGTCGGGGAGCTGTTTTTT
.	TRBV15	.	TRBJ1-5	CATSRDRRGNQPQHF	TGTGCCACCAGCAGAGATCGGAGGGGTAATCAGCCCCAGCATTTT
.	TRBV6-6	.	TRBJ2-6	CASTGANVLTF	TGTGCCAGCACCGGGGCCAACGTCCTGACTTTC
.	TRBV19	.	TRBJ2-6	CASSIEGSGANVLTF	TGTGCCAGTAGTATAGAGGGCTCTGGGGCCAACGTCCTGACTTTC
.	TRBV7-3	.	TRBJ2-1	CASSPRLSGVHEQFF	TGTGCCAGCAGCCCACGACTGTCGGGAGTTCATGAGCAGTTCTTC
.	TRBV2	.	TRBJ2-6	CASNRETGANVLTF	TGTGCCAGCAACAGGGAAACTGGGGCCAACGTCCTGACTTTC
.	TRBV4-3	TRBD1	TRBJ1-2	CASSQATGGSGGYTF	TGCGCCAGCAGCCAAGCGACAGGGGGATCCGGCGGCTACACCTTC
.	TRBV19	.	TRBJ2-5	CASSKSPEWETQYF	TGTGCCAGTAGTAAAAGTCCAGAGTGGGAGACCCAGTACTTC
.	TRBV19	TRBD1	TRBJ1-4	CASTTQGAHEKLFF	TGTGCCAGTACCACCCAGGGGGCGCATGAAAAACTGTTTTTT
few	TRBV5-1	.	TRBJ2-5	CASSESQETQYF	TGCGCCAGCAGCGAGAGTCAAGAGACCCAGTACTTC
once	TRBV7-2	.	TRBJ1-5	CASSLTATDNQPQHF	TGTGCCAGCAGCTTAACCGCTACAGACAATCAGCCCCAGCATTTT
.	TRBV27	TRBD2	TRBJ2-7	CASSSGLAGAGEQYF	TGTGCCAGCAGTTCCGGACTAGCGGGAGCTGGCGAGCAGTACTTC
.	TRBV7-6	.	TRBJ2-3	CASSLAPSDTQYF	TGTGCCAGCAGCTTAGCGCCTTCAGATACGCAGTATTTT
.	TRBV6-4	TRBD2	TRBJ2-7	CASRGRQELAGGEQYF	TGTGCCAGCAGAGGAAGACAGGAACTAGCGGGAGGCGAGCAGTACTTC
.	TRBV4-1	TRBD1	TRBJ1-2	CASSQESQGAGYGYTF	TGCGCCAGCAGCCAAGAAAGTCAGGGGGCGGGATATGGCTACACCTTC
.	TRBV11-3	.	TRBJ2-3	CASSARADTQYF	TGTGCCAGCAGCGCCAGGGCAGATACGCAGTATTTT